This TCR beta chain was found in a study of T cell changes during pregnancy in multiple sclerosis. J gave up 7 bases and V 6 bases, and 9 bases lay outside the gene matches. The V gene's germline CDR1 is PRHDT and CDR2 FYEKMQ (reference sequence). The CDR3 is 14 residues long. TCRdb's table, derived via immunoSEQ multiplex PCR, lists solely in-frame clones and lacks some. The sample yields about 36,000 clones, approximately 89% seen once. The input for sequencing was CD4+ T cells from peripheral blood mononuclear cells, taken after pregnancy. J is TRBJ1-2 and V is TRBV13; TRBD1 matches at 9 bases. This receptor was identified in a female donor in good health, enrolled as a control in a pregnancy study. The CDR3 sequence: CASRYGTGLGGYTF. Written as DNA, the CDR3 is TGTGCCAGCAGATATGGGACAGGGTTGGGTGGCTACACCTTC.